The rows below give T cell receptor beta chains drawn from one sample of a study of naive and memory T cell subsets. TCRdb used MiXCR to reprocess the UMI-ligation and nested PCR reads, holding one entry per CDR3 protein. In the table there are about 35,000 distinct CDR3 sequences, roughly 13% of which are singletons. Sequences were obtained from effector memory CD4+ T cells from blood. These receptors originate from a human donor in good health. CDR3s include the opening cysteine and the closing phenylalanine or tryptophan. The D gene is left open where the match is weak. Some rows mark clone size as missing; the rest say once, few, many or name a class of expanded clone.

abundance | j_gene | v_gene | d_gene | CDR3nt | CDR3aa
many | TRBJ1-5 | TRBV28 | - | TGTGCCAGCATCCCCCAAACGGCAGGAGGGCAGCCCCAGCATTTT | CASIPQTAGGQPQHF
once | TRBJ2-1 | TRBV5-6 | TRBD2 | TGTGCCAGCAGCCGTCTAGCGGGAAACAGGAATGAGCAGTTCTTC | CASSRLAGNRNEQFF
few | TRBJ1-5 | TRBV12-5 | TRBD1 | TGTGCTAGTGGTTTGGTAGAGGGACAGGGGAAGGGATCCGATCAGCCCCAGCATTTT | CASGLVEGQGKGSDQPQHF
many | TRBJ2-2 | TRBV27 | - | TGTGCCAGCGGATTCAACGGGAGAACCGGGGAGCTGTTTTTT | CASGFNGRTGELFF
few | TRBJ2-1 | TRBV29-1 | TRBD2 | TGCAGCGTCCTTAGGAATATAGCGGGTGAACAGTTCTTC | CSVLRNIAGEQFF
- | TRBJ2-1 | TRBV6-5 | TRBD2 | TGTGCCAGCAGCCAAGACCTAGCGGGAGTTTTTGATGAGCAGTTCTTC | CASSQDLAGVFDEQFF
medium-sized | TRBJ2-2 | TRBV29-1 | TRBD2 | TGCAGCGTTGGGACTAGCGTGAACACCGGGGAGCTGTTTTTT | CSVGTSVNTGELFF
few | TRBJ2-1 | TRBV21-1 | - | TGTGCCAGCAGCAAAGAAGGTGTCACTCTACCTTCCTACAATGAGCAGTTCTTC | CASSKEGVTLPSYNEQFF
- | TRBJ2-3 | TRBV20-1 | - | TGCAGTGCTGGCGGGGGCTCAATAAGCACAGATACGCAGTATTTT | CSAGGGSISTDTQYF
- | TRBJ2-3 | TRBV19 | - | TGTGCCAGTAGCCCGATGGGGGGCCGAGATACGCAGTATTTT | CASSPMGGRDTQYF
many | TRBJ1-1 | TRBV29-1 | - | TGCAGCGCCGCTTCAGGCACTGAAGCTTTCTTT | CSAASGTEAFF
- | TRBJ2-2 | TRBV5-1 | - | TGCGCCAGCAGCTTTTTAGGGCCTAACACCGGGGAGCTGTTTTTT | CASSFLGPNTGELFF
few | TRBJ2-7 | TRBV10-3 | - | TGTGCCATCAGTGAGTCGAGCGCGGCAGCCTACGAGCAGTACTTC | CAISESSAAAYEQYF
many | TRBJ1-2 | TRBV18 | TRBD1 | TGTGCCAGCTCACCACGGACAGGGGGCGGATATGGCTACACCTTC | CASSPRTGGGYGYTF
few | TRBJ2-7 | TRBV4-1 | TRBD2 | TGCGCCAGCAGTCCGACTGGGTCGGCGGGAGGAACCTACGAGCAGTACTTC | CASSPTGSAGGTYEQYF
- | TRBJ1-5 | TRBV2 | - | TGTGCTAGCAGCTCGAGGACAGCGGCCCAATCGCCCCAGCATTTT | CASSSRTAAQSPQHF
many | TRBJ2-6 | TRBV10-3 | - | TGTGCCACCGTTTCGCCGGGTAAAAGCTCTGGGGCCAACGTCCTGACTTTC | CATVSPGKSSGANVLTF
few | TRBJ1-2 | TRBV10-1 | - | TGCGCCAGCAGTAGAGACCCGAGTTATGGCTACACCTTC | CASSRDPSYGYTF
few | TRBJ2-1 | TRBV6-1 | TRBD1 | TGTGCCAGCAGTGAGCAAGGAGGGACAGGGGGCAAGAATGAGCAGTTCTTC | CASSEQGGTGGKNEQFF
few | TRBJ2-2 | TRBV5-1 | TRBD2 | TGCGCCAGCAGCCCCGGGACTAGCGGAGTCGGGGCCGGGGAGCTGTTTTTT | CASSPGTSGVGAGELFF